The clone carrying this T cell receptor beta chain was detected a few times. Its target is unknown. The data stem from a study of cytomegalovirus exposure and HLA in healthy donors. Study observations and caveats: Cytomegalovirus-associated status was assigned to some 160 TCR beta chains. Rare sequences made up most TCRs, while some public TCRs were found in many donors. Later analysis suggested most CMV-associated TCR beta chains were HLA-restricted.

13 Jbeta primers and 60 Vbeta primers were used for the PCR. Assay: immunoSEQ multiplex PCR; the TCRdb copy retains only in-frame clones and omits some. This table has under 150,000 clones, about 78% appearing once. This CDR3 spans 15 amino acids. The ends were cut back, 8 bases at V and 1 base at J, with 20 bases in the middle. The germline CDR1 and CDR2 sequences are GTSNPN and SVGIG (reference sequence). The clonotype was recovered from a human donor in good health. This sequence joins TRBV30 and TRBJ1-2; D is perhaps TRBD1 (5 bases). The sequencing sample was made of PBMCs. CDR3 nucleotide sequence: TGTGCCCAGACCCGCCGACAGACACATAACTATGGCTACACCTTC. Protein: CAQTRRQTHNYGYTF.